This entry is about one T cell receptor (beta chain). Per germline, CDR1 SGHNT and CDR2 YENEEA. V gave up 4 bases and J gave up 6 bases, with 19 bases separating them. The CDR3 has 16 residues. Researchers ran the PCR with 60 Vbeta and 13 Jbeta primers. The assay was immunoSEQ multiplex PCR, and TCRdb's table has in-frame clones only and misses some. The sample contains tens of thousands of clones, approximately 79% of which appear only once. The sample originates from a study of cytomegalovirus exposure and HLA in healthy donors. This TCR was recovered from a woman in her thirties or forties in good health and CMV-seropositive. The sequencing sample was made of PBMCs. V gene TRBV11-3 combines with J gene TRBJ2-4; D possibly corresponds to TRBD2 (6 bases). CDR3 sequence (DNA): TGTGCCAGCAGCTCGCCCCGACTAGAACGACCAAACATTCAGTACTTC. It codes for CASSSPRLERPNIQYF.